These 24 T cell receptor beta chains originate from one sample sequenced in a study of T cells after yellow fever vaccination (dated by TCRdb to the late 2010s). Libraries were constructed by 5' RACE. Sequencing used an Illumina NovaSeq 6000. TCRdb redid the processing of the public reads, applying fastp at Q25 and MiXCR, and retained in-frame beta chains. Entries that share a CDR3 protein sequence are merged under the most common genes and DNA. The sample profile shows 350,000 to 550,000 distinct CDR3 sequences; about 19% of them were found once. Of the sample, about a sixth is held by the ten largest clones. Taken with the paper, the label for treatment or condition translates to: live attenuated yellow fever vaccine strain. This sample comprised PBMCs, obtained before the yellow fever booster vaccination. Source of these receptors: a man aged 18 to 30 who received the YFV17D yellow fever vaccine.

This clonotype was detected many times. The CDR3 loop reads CASSLGDEQFF. CDR3 DNA sequence: TGTGCCAGCAGCTTAGGTGATGAGCAGTTCTTC. V is TRBV27 and J is TRBJ2-1, with D uncertain. V was clipped by 6 bases and J by 8 bases, with 8 bases between them. This CDR3 is 11 amino acids long. Germline CDR1 is MNHEY and CDR2 is SMNVEV (reference sequence).

In DNA form, the CDR3 reads TGTGCCAGTAGAGACAGGGGCACAAGGTACAGCACAGATACGCAGTATTTT. It yields the protein CASRDRGTRYSTDTQYF. This chain joins TRBV19 and TRBJ2-3, with 8 bases that match TRBD1. Germline assignment: CDR1 LNHDA and CDR2 SQIVND (reference sequence). V was clipped by 6 bases and J by 0 bases; unmatched bases: 11. This CDR3 spans 17 amino acids.

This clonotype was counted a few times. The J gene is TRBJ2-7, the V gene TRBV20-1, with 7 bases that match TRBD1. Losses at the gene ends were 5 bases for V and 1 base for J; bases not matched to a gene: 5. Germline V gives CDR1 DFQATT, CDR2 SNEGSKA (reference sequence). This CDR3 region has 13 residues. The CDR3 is CSALGTESYEQYF. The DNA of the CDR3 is TGCAGTGCTCTTGGGACAGAGTCCTACGAGCAGTACTTC.

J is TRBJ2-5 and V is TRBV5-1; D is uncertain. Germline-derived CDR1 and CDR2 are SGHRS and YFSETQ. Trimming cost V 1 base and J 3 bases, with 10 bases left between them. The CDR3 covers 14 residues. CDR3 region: CASSLITAKETQYF. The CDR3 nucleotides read TGCGCCAGCAGCTTGATCACAGCTAAAGAGACCCAGTACTTC.

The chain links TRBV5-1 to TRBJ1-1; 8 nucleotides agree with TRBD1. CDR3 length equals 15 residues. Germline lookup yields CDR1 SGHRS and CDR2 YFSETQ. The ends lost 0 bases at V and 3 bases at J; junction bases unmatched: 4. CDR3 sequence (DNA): TGCGCCAGCAGCTTGGCAGGGGGCGAGGACACTGAAGCTTTCTTT. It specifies CASSLAGGEDTEAFF.

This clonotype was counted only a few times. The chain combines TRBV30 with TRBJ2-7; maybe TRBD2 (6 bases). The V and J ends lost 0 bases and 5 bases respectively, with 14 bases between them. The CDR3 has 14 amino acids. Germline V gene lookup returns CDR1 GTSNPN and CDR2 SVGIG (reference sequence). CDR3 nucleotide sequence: TGTGCCTGGAGTGTGGGAGGAAGGGGAGACGAGCAGTACTTC. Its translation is CAWSVGGRGDEQYF.

CDR3 nucleotide sequence: TGTGCCATCAGTTTCACCGTTCAAGAGACCCAGTACTTC. This translates into CAISFTVQETQYF. The chain recombines TRBV10-3 with TRBJ2-5; D is undetermined. The CDR3 length is 13 residues. Germline V gene data show CDR1 as ENHRY and CDR2 as SYGVKD. The V and J ends lost 5 bases and 2 bases respectively, with 9 bases between them.

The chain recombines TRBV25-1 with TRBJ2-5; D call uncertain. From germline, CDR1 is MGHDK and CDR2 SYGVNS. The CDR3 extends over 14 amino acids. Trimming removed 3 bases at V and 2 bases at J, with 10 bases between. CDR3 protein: CASSELGRQETQYF. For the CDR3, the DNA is TGTGCCAGCAGTGAGCTAGGACGGCAAGAGACCCAGTACTTC.

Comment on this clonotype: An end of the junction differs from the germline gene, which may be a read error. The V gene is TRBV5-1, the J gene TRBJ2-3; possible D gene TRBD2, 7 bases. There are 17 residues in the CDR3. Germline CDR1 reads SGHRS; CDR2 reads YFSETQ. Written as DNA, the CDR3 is TGCGCCAGCTGCTTGGGGGGGGCAGGGTTGACCCCGGATACGCAGTATTTT. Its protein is CASCLGGAGLTPDTQYF.

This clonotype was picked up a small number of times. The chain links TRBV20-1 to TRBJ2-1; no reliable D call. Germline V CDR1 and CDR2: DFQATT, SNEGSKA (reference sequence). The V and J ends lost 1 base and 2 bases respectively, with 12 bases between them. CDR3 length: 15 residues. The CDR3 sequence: CSARGGSGPYNEQFF. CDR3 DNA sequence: TGCAGTGCTAGAGGGGGTAGTGGGCCCTACAATGAGCAGTTCTTC.

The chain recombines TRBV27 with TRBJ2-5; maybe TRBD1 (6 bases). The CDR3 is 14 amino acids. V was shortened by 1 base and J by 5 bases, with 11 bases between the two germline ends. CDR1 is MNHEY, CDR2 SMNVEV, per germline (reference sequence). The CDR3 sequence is CASSLWARGETQYF. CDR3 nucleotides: TGTGCCAGCAGTTTATGGGCAAGGGGGGAGACCCAGTACTTC.

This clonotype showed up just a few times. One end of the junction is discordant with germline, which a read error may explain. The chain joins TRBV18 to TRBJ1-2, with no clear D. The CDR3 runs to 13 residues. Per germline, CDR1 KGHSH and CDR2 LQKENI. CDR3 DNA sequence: TGTGCCACCTCACCGAACCCTAGGAATGGCTACACCTTC. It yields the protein CATSPNPRNGYTF.

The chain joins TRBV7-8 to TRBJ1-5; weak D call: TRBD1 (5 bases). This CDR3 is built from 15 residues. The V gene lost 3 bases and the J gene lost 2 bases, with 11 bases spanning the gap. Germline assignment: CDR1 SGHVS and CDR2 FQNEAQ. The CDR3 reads CASSFRVFGNQPQHF. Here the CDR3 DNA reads TGTGCCAGCAGCTTCAGGGTCTTTGGCAATCAGCCCCAGCATTTT.

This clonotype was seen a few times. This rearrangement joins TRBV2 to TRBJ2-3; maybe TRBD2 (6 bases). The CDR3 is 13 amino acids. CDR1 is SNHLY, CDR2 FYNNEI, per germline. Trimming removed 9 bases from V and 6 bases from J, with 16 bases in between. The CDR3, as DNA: TGTGCCAGGACTAGTGAAAACCCGGATACGCAGTATTTT. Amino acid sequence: CARTSENPDTQYF.

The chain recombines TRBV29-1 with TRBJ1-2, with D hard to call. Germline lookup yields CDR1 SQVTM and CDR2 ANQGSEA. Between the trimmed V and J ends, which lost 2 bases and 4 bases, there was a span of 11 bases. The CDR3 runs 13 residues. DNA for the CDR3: TGCAGCGTTGAATTTGACCCTTTCTATGGCTACACCTTC. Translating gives CSVEFDPFYGYTF.

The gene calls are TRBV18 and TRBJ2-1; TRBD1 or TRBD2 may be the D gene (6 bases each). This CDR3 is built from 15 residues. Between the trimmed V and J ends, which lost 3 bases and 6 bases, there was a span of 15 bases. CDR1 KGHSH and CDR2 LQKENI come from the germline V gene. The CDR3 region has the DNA TGTGCCAGCTCACCCGCGGGACAAACGGTCAATGAGCAGTTCTTC. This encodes CASSPAGQTVNEQFF.

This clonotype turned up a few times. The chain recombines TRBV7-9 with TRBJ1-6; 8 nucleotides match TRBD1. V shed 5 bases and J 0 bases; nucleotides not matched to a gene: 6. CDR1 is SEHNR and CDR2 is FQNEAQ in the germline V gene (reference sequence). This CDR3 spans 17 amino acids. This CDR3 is CASSPWTGSSYNSPLHF. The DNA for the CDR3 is TGTGCCAGCAGCCCCTGGACAGGGAGCTCCTATAATTCACCCCTCCACTTT.

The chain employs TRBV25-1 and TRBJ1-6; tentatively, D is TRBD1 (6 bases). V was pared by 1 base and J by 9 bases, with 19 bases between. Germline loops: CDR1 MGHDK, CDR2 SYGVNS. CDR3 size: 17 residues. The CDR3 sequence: CASSEFNGAGAISPLHF. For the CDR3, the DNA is TGTGCCAGCAGTGAATTCAACGGGGCAGGGGCTATTTCACCCCTCCACTTT. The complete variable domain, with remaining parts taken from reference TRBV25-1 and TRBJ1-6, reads EADIYQTPRYLVIGTGKKITLECSQTMGHDKMYWYQQDPGMELHLIHYSYGVNSTEKGDLSSESTVSRIRTEHFPLTLESARPSHTSQYLCASSEFNGAGAISPLHFGNGTRLTVT.

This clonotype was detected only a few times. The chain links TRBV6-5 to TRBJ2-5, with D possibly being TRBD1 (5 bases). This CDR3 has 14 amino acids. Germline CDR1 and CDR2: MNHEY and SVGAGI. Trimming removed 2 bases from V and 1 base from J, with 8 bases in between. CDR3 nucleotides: TGTGCCAGCAGTTACATGGGGCCCCAAGAGACCCAGTACTTC. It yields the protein CASSYMGPQETQYF.

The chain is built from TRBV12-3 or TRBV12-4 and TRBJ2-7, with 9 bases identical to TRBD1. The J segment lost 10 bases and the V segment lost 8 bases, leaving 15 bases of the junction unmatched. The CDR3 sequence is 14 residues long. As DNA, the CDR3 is TGTGCCAGCTCCCGTCTGCAGGACAGGGGAATCCAGTACGTC. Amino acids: CASSRLQDRGIQYV.

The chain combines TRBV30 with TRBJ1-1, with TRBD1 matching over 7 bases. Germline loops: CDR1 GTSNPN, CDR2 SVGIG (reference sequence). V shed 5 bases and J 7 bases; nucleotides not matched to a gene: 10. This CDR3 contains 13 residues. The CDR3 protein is CAWDRVIPGEAFF. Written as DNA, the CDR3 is TGTGCCTGGGACAGGGTCATTCCCGGTGAAGCTTTCTTT.

This chain's CDR3 is CASSPPSRQADTQYF. The DNA for the CDR3 is TGCGCCAGCAGTCCTCCTAGTAGACAGGCAGATACGCAGTATTTT. V is TRBV5-1 and J is TRBJ2-3; TRBD1 is a possible D gene (6 bases). Trimming removed 5 bases from V and 4 bases from J, with 17 bases in between. Germline CDR1 is SGHRS and CDR2 is YFSETQ. This CDR3 comprises 15 residues.

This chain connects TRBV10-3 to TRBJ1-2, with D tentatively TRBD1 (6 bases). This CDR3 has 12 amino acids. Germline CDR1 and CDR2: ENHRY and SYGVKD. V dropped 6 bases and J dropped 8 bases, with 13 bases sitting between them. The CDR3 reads CAISTGPWGYTF. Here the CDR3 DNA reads TGTGCCATCAGCACAGGGCCTTGGGGCTACACCTTC.

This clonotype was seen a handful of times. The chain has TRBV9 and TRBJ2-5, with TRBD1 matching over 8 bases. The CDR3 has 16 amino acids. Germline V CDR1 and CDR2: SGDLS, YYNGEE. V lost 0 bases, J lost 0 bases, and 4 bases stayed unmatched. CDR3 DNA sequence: TGTGCCAGCAGCGTAGCTACAGGGGGGTACCAAGAGACCCAGTACTTC. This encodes CASSVATGGYQETQYF. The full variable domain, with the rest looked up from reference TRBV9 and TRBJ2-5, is DSGVTQTPKHLITATGQRVTLRCSPRSGDLSVYWYQQSLDQGLQFLIQYYNGEERAKGNILERFSAQQFPDLHSELNLSSLELGDSALYFCASSVATGGYQETQYFGPGTRLLVL.